The 10 T cell receptor beta chains given below trace back to one sample, sequenced in a study of blood T cell repertoires in COVID-19. Assay used: immunoSEQ multiplex PCR; TCRdb lists only in-frame clones, some missing. The table shows about 380,000 clones, with around 89% occurring only once. Material: PBMCs or T cells enriched from blood (not recorded which). Receptor source: a woman aged 18-29 years who had recovered from COVID-19.

The chain has TRBV7-9 and TRBJ1-2, with D perhaps matching TRBD1 (5 bases). Germline V gives CDR1 SEHNR, CDR2 FQNEAQ (reference sequence). The ends were cut back, 0 bases at V and 3 bases at J, with 11 bases in the middle. This CDR3 comprises 15 residues. The CDR3 DNA sequence: TGTGCCAGCAGCTTAGCAGGGGCCAACTACTATGGCTACACCTTC. Translating gives CASSLAGANYYGYTF.

The CDR3 DNA reads TGTGCCAGCAGTTTTCCCCTGACAGGCCTGTATGGCTACACCTTC. Translated, it gives CASSFPLTGLYGYTF. The rearrangement uses TRBV28 and TRBJ1-2; TRBD1 is a possible D gene (6 bases). Germline V lookup: CDR1 MDHEN, CDR2 SYDVKM. The CDR3 has 15 residues. Between the trimmed V and J ends, which lost 3 bases and 5 bases, there was a span of 16 bases.

The rearrangement uses TRBV24-1 and TRBJ1-2, with D possibly matching TRBD1 (6 bases). The ends were cut back, 0 bases at V and 8 bases at J, with 15 bases in the middle. This CDR3 has 15 residues. Germline V gives CDR1 KGHDR, CDR2 SFDVKD. The CDR3: CATSDLTGQGHGYTF. CDR3 DNA: TGTGCCACCAGTGATTTGACGGGGCAGGGGCACGGCTACACCTTC.

This clone showed up just a few times. The genes are TRBV7-3 and TRBJ1-2; 8 bases align to TRBD1. CDR1 is SGHTA and CDR2 is FQGTGA in the germline V gene. The length of the CDR3 is 15 residues. J lost 8 bases, V lost 5 bases, and 13 bases had no gene match. The chain's CDR3 is CASSPARGQADGYTF. DNA of the CDR3: TGTGCCAGCAGCCCTGCCCGGGGACAGGCGGACGGCTACACCTTC.

This chain connects TRBV11-2 to TRBJ2-1; 7 bases fit TRBD2. Per the germline V gene, CDR1 is SGHAT and CDR2 is FQNNGV. V lost 4 bases, J lost 9 bases, and 3 bases stayed unmatched. The CDR3 consists of 12 residues. CDR3 sequence: CASSWGTIEQFF. Here the CDR3 DNA reads TGTGCCAGCAGCTGGGGGACTATTGAGCAGTTCTTC.

The rearrangement uses TRBV11-2 and TRBJ2-2, with TRBD1 matching 8 bases. Germline V gene sequence: CDR1 SGHAT, CDR2 FQNNGV. V shed 3 bases, J shed 7 bases, and the junction held 4 bases outside the gene matches. The CDR3 spans 14 residues. CDR3 bases: TGTGCCAGCAGCTTTCAGGGGGCGGGCGGGGAGCTGTTTTTT. As protein: CASSFQGAGGELFF.

The chain couples TRBV12-5 to TRBJ1-1; a possible D gene is TRBD1 (5 bases). Germline loops: CDR1 LGHNT, CDR2 FRNRAP. CDR3 length: 17 amino acids. V lost 6 bases and J 0 bases, leaving 20 bases between the germline ends. CDR3 DNA: TGTGCTAGTGGGACGACCCACGGGACTAATTTGAACACTGAAGCTTTCTTT. Translated: CASGTTHGTNLNTEAFF.

The chain is built from TRBV11-2 and TRBJ2-3; 7 nucleotides align to TRBD1. CDR3 length: 15 amino acids. Germline V gene data show CDR1 as SGHAT and CDR2 as FQNNGV. V trimming: 4 bases; J trimming: 0 bases; junction bases outside the gene matches: 4. CDR3 sequence: CASSSGQRSTDTQYF. CDR3 DNA: TGTGCCAGCAGCTCGGGACAGAGAAGCACAGATACGCAGTATTTT.

This chain's CDR3 is CASSLRRGLYNEQFF. The CDR3, as DNA: TGTGCCAGCAGCTTAAGGCGGGGACTTTACAATGAGCAGTTCTTC. The chain combines TRBV7-3 with TRBJ2-1; perhaps TRBD2 as D (6 bases). The CDR3 is 15 amino acids. Trimming pared 1 base from V and 4 bases from J, leaving 11 bases between. Germline V gene data show CDR1 as SGHTA and CDR2 as FQGTGA.

Regarding this clone: Germline and junction disagree at one end, which may indicate a read error. The V and J genes are TRBV7-7 and TRBJ2-2, with TRBD2 as a possible D gene (5 bases). CDR1 and CDR2 (germline): SSHAT, FNYEAQ (reference sequence). The CDR3 contains 15 residues. As DNA, the CDR3 is TGTGCTAGCAGCCATGGCAAGGGAGACACCGGGGAGCTGTTTTTT. It specifies CASSHGKGDTGELFF. The full variable domain, with the rest looked up from reference TRBV7-7 and TRBJ2-2, is GAGVSQSPRYKVTKRGQDVTLRCDPISSHATLYWYQQALGQGPEFLTYFNYEAQPDKSGLPSDRFSAERPEGSISTLTIQRTEQRDSAMYRCASSHGKGDTGELFFGEGSRLTVL.